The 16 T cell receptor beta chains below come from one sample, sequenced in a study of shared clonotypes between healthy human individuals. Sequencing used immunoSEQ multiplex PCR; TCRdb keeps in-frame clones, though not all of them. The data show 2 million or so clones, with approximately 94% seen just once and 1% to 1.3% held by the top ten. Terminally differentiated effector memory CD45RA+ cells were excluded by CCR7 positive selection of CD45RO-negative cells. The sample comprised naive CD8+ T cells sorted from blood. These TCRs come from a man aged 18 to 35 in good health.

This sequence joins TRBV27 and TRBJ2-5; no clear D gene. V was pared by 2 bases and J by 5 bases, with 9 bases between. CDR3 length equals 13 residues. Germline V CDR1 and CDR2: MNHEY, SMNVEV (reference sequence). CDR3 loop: CASSLTGPETQYF. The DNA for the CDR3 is TGTGCCAGCAGTTTAACCGGCCCGGAGACCCAGTACTTC.

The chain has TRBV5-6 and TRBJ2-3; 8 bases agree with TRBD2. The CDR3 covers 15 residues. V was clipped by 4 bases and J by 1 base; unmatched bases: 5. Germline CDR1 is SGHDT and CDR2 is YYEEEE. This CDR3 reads CASSHLTSGTDTQYF. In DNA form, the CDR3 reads TGTGCCAGCAGCCATCTGACTAGCGGCACAGATACGCAGTATTTT. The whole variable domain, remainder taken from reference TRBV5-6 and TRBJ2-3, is DAGVTQSPTHLIKTRGQQVTLRCSPKSGHDTVSWYQQALGQGPQFIFQYYEEEERQRGNFPDRFSGHQFPNYSSELNVNALLLGDSALYLCASSHLTSGTDTQYFGPGTRLTVL.

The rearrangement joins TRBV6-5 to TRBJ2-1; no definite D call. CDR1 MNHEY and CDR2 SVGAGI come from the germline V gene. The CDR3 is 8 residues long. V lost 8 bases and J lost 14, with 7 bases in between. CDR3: CASAPKFF. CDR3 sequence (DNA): TGTGCCAGCGCACCCAAGTTCTTC.

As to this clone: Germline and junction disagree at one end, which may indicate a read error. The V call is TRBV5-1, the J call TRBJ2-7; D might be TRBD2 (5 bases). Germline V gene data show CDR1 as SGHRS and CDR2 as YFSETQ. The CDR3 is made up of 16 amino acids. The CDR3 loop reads CASSLVVGSSSYEQYF. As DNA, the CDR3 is TGCGCCAGCAGCTTGGTGGTAGGTTCTAGCTCCTACGAGCAGTACTTT.

The CDR3 coding sequence is TGTGCCAGCAGCCCATGGGCGGGGATTAGCTCCTACGAGCAGTACTTC. Protein sequence: CASSPWAGISSYEQYF. J is TRBJ2-7 and V is TRBV5-8, with D tentatively TRBD2 (6 bases). CDR1 and CDR2 from the germline V gene are SGHTS and YDEGEE. Trimming removed 4 bases from V and 0 bases from J, with 17 bases in between. The length of the CDR3 is 16 residues.

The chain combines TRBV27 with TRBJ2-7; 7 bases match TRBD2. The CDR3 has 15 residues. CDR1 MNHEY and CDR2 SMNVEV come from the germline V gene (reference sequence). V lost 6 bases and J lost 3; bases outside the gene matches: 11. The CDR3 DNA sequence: TGTGCCAGCAGCCTTACGGGGGGAAACCTCTACGAGCAGTACTTC. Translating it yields CASSLTGGNLYEQYF.

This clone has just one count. The CDR3 coding sequence is TGTGCCAGCAGCTTGTTTTATGAGCAGTTCTTC. Residues: CASSLFYEQFF. The chain uses TRBV5-4 and TRBJ2-1; D unclear. Per germline, CDR1 SGHNT and CDR2 YYREEE (reference sequence). Trimming removed 1 base from V and 8 bases from J, with 4 bases in between. The CDR3 is 11 amino acids.

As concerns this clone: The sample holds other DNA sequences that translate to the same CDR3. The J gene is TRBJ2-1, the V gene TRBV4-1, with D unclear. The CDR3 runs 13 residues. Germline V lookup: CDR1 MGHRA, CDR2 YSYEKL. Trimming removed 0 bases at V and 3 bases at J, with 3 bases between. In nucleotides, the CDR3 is TGCGCCAGCAGCCAAGATTTCTACAATGAGCAGTTCTTC. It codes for CASSQDFYNEQFF.

The CDR3 bases are TGCAGCGTTGAAGCGGGGCTGAGGAGCTCCTACAATGAGCAGTTCTTC. It yields the protein CSVEAGLRSSYNEQFF. The chain carries TRBV29-1 and TRBJ2-1; the D gene could be TRBD1 or TRBD2 (5 bases each). The V end lost 1 base, the J end lost 0 bases, and 13 bases lay between the germline ends. Per germline, CDR1 SQVTM and CDR2 ANQGSEA. The CDR3 totals 16 residues.

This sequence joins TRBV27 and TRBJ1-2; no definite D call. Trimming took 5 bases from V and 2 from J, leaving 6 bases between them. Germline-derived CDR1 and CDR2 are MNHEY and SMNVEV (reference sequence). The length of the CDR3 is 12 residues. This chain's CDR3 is CASSAYNYGYTF. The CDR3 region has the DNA TGTGCCAGCAGTGCCTACAACTATGGCTACACCTTC.

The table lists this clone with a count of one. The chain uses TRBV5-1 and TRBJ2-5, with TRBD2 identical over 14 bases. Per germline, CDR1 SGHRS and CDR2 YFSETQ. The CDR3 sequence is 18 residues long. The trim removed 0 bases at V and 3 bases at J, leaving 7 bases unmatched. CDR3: CASSLAGLAGDSEETQYF. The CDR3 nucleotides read TGCGCCAGCAGCTTGGCGGGACTAGCGGGAGATTCGGAAGAGACCCAGTACTTC.

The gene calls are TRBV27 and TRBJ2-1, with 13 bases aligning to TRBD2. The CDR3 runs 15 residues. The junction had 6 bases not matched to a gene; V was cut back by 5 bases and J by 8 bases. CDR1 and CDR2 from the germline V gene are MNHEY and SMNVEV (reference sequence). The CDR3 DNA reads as TGTGCCAGCAGTCGGACTAGCGGGAGATTCGATGAGCAGTTCTTC. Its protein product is CASSRTSGRFDEQFF.

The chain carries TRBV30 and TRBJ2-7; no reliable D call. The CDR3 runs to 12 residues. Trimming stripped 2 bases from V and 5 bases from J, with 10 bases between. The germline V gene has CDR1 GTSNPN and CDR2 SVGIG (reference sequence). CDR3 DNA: TGTGCCTGGAGTTCTCAGAGGCACGAGCAGTACTTC. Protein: CAWSSQRHEQYF.

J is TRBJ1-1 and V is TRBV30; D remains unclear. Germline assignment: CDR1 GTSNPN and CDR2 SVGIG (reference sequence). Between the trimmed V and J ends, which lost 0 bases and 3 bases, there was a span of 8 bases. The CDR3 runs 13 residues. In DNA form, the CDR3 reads TGTGCCTGGAGTGTACCTTGGGACACTGAAGCTTTCTTT. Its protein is CAWSVPWDTEAFF.

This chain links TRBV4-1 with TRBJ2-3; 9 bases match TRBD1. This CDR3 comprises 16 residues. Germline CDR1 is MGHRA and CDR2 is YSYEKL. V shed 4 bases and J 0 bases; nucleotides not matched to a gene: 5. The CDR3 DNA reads TGCGCCAGCAGCCCCCCCGGGACAGGGAGCACAGATACGCAGTATTTT. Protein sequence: CASSPPGTGSTDTQYF.

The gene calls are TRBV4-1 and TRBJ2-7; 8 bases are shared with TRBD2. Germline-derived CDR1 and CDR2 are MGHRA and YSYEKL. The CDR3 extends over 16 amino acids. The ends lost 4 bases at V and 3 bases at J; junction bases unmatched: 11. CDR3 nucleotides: TGCGCCAGCAGCCCCCAGGGGCCGGGAGGGCTCTACGAGCAGTACTTC. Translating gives CASSPQGPGGLYEQYF.